These 22 T cell receptor beta chains originate from one sample sequenced in a study of T cell repertoires in cytomegalovirus infection. TCRdb re-derived calls from the reads in MiXCR, one entry per CDR3 protein. In the table there are 250,000 to 300,000 distinct CDR3 sequences, 25% of which are singletons. Material: PBMCs. The receptors derive from a human donor in good health (CMV status not recorded). Some clones in this sample may be carry-over from other donors' samples.

This clonotype was counted ten times or more. The J gene is TRBJ2-5, the V gene TRBV7-2; D may be TRBD2 (7 bases). Germline V gives CDR1 SGHTA, CDR2 FQGNSA. V lost 3 bases to trimming and J lost 4 bases, with 15 bases between them. This CDR3 contains 15 residues. The CDR3: CASSFGRGGRETQYF. The CDR3 bases are TGTGCCAGCAGCTTTGGGAGGGGGGGGAGAGAGACCCAGTACTTC. The complete variable domain, with remaining parts taken from reference TRBV7-2 and TRBJ2-5, reads GAGVSQSPSNKVTEKGKDVELRCDPISGHTALYWYRQSLGQGLEFLIYFQGNSAPDKSGLPSDRFSAERTGGSVSTLTIQRTQQEDSAVYLCASSFGRGGRETQYFGPGTRLLVL.

The J gene is TRBJ1-1, the V gene TRBV5-1; tentative D call: TRBD1 (6 bases). Germline V CDR1 and CDR2: SGHRS, YFSETQ. The V and J ends lost 0 bases and 0 bases respectively, with 9 bases between them. The CDR3 loop spans 15 amino acids. The CDR3 protein is CASSLVQGMNTEAFF. CDR3 coding DNA: TGCGCCAGCAGCTTGGTCCAGGGGATGAACACTGAAGCTTTCTTT.

This clonotype was seen at least ten times. The V call is TRBV7-2, the J call TRBJ2-4; 8 nucleotides agree with TRBD2. This CDR3 region has 14 residues. CDR1 SGHTA and CDR2 FQGNSA come from the germline V gene. Trimming cost V 2 bases and J 8 bases; bases outside gene matches: 5. CDR3 sequence: CASSLRGGNDIQYF. The CDR3 DNA reads TGTGCCAGCAGCTTACGCGGGGGGAATGACATTCAGTACTTC.

This clonotype came up many times. V gene TRBV6-2 or TRBV6-3 combines with J gene TRBJ1-1; D unclear. The CDR3 covers 14 residues. Trimming pared 5 bases from V and 1 base from J, leaving 11 bases between. Per germline, CDR1 MNHEY and CDR2 SVGEGT. CDR3 nucleotide sequence: TGTGCCAGCAGTACAGCGACTCCGAACACTGAAGCTTTCTTT. Amino acids: CASSTATPNTEAFF.

The V and J genes are TRBV28 and TRBJ2-7, with D perhaps assigned TRBD1 or TRBD2 (6 bases each). Germline V lookup: CDR1 MDHEN, CDR2 SYDVKM. Trimming took off 3 bases at V and 1 base at J, with 13 bases between the two ends. This CDR3 has 15 amino acids. The CDR3 nucleotides read TGTGCCAGCAGTTTGGGGGGCAAAAAGTCCTACGAGCAGTACTTC. Translating it yields CASSLGGKKSYEQYF.

CDR3 residues: CASSLAGQVNEQFF. As DNA, the CDR3 is TGTGCCAGCAGCTTAGCGGGACAGGTGAATGAGCAGTTCTTC. The gene calls are TRBV7-9 and TRBJ2-1, with TRBD1 matching 8 bases. CDR1 and CDR2 from the germline V gene are SEHNR and FQNEAQ (reference sequence). This CDR3 has 14 residues. The V segment lost 0 bases and the J segment 7 bases; nucleotides outside the gene matches: 2.

This clonotype has only a few counts. DNA for the CDR3: TGCAGTGCCAGACGGTTCTCTGGAAACACCATATATTTT. It codes for CSARRFSGNTIYF. V usage is TRBV20-1 and J usage is TRBJ1-3; D unclear. The CDR3 has 13 amino acids. V was clipped by 6 bases and J by 0 bases, with 9 bases between them. Looked up from germline, CDR1 is DFQATT and CDR2 is SNEGSKA (reference sequence).

The rearrangement joins TRBV19 to TRBJ2-5, with TRBD2 matching 7 bases. Germline V gives CDR1 LNHDA, CDR2 SQIVND (reference sequence). V shed 10 bases and J 7 bases; nucleotides not matched to a gene: 12. The CDR3 contains 13 residues. CDR3 coding DNA: TGTGCCACACATCAGACGGGAGGAGGGACCCAGTACTTC. Translated, it gives CATHQTGGGTQYF.

This clonotype has a handful of counts. DNA for the CDR3: TGTGCCAGCAGCCGTAGGGGACTAGCGGGATTGTCCAAAAACATTCAGTACTTC. Its protein product is CASSRRGLAGLSKNIQYF. This sequence joins TRBV28 and TRBJ2-4; 13 nucleotides match TRBD2. Germline assignment: CDR1 MDHEN and CDR2 SYDVKM. Germline trimming cut 6 bases from V and 2 bases from J; bases unmatched to any gene: 10. The CDR3 has 18 amino acids. The entire variable domain, with the rest obtained from reference TRBV28 and TRBJ2-4, is as follows: DVKVTQSSRYLVKRTGEKVFLECVQDMDHENMFWYRQDPGLGLRLIYFSYDVKMKEKGDIPEGYSVSREKKERFSLILESASTNQTSMYLCASSRRGLAGLSKNIQYFGAGTRLSVL.

The V call is TRBV20-1, the J call TRBJ2-1; 11 bases are a match to TRBD2. CDR1 and CDR2 from the germline V gene are DFQATT and SNEGSKA (reference sequence). The V and J ends lost 6 bases and 1 base, in that order; junction bases with no gene match: 5. The CDR3 is made up of 15 amino acids. The CDR3 DNA reads as TGCAGTGCCTCAGGACTAGCGGGTTCCTACAATGAGCAGTTCTTC. Its protein product is CSASGLAGSYNEQFF.

The CDR3 sequence: CSARQGETEAFF. CDR3 nucleotide sequence: TGCAGTGCTAGACAGGGGGAAACTGAAGCTTTCTTT. The J gene is TRBJ1-1, the V gene TRBV20-1, with TRBD1 matching over 7 bases. Germline V gene sequence: CDR1 DFQATT, CDR2 SNEGSKA (reference sequence). The CDR3 is 12 residues long. J was trimmed by 5 bases and V by 2 bases; bases with no gene match: 2.

This clonotype was counted ten times or more. This sequence joins TRBV12-5 and TRBJ2-1, with 8 bases identical to TRBD1. The CDR3 is 14 residues long. Trimming cost V 7 bases and J 3 bases; bases outside gene matches: 5. Germline V gene sequence: CDR1 LGHNT, CDR2 FRNRAP. This CDR3 is CASADGTGYNEQFF. CDR3 DNA sequence: TGTGCTAGTGCCGATGGGACAGGCTACAATGAGCAGTTCTTC.

This clonotype was counted ten times or more. The J gene is TRBJ1-5, the V gene TRBV12-3 or TRBV12-4; 8 nucleotides line up with TRBD1. J lost 5 bases, V lost 4 bases, and 4 bases had no gene match. The CDR3 extends over 14 amino acids. The CDR3 DNA follows: TGTGCCAGCAGTTCGACAGGGGAGGATCAGCCCCAGCATTTT. Its translation is CASSSTGEDQPQHF.

The chain recombines TRBV20-1 with TRBJ2-7, with D possibly TRBD2 on 6 matching bases. Germline lookup yields CDR1 DFQATT and CDR2 SNEGSKA (reference sequence). The length of the CDR3 is 13 residues. The V end lost 5 bases, the J end lost 3 bases, and 14 bases lay between the germline ends. The CDR3: CSAYRGVLYEQYF. The CDR3 bases are TGCAGTGCTTACCGCGGGGTTCTCTACGAGCAGTACTTC.

Ten or more counts support this clonotype. The chain couples TRBV12-3 or TRBV12-4 to TRBJ2-2; the match to TRBD2 covers 11 bases. V was clipped by 6 bases and J by 6 bases; unmatched bases: 9. The CDR3 consists of 16 residues. Here the CDR3 reads CASRTSTSGVAGELFF. CDR3 coding DNA: TGTGCCAGCAGAACCTCGACTAGCGGGGTAGCCGGGGAGCTGTTTTTT.

The V and J genes are TRBV15 and TRBJ2-2, with 7 bases aligning to TRBD2. Germline lookup yields CDR1 LNHNV and CDR2 YYDKDF (reference sequence). This CDR3 has 15 residues. With 2 bases clipped from V and 1 base from J, the junction kept 1 base outside the gene matches. The CDR3 loop is CATSRSSGNTGELFF. In nucleotides, the CDR3 is TGTGCCACCAGCAGATCTAGCGGGAACACCGGGGAGCTGTTTTTT. Variable domain in full (rest from reference TRBV15 and TRBJ2-2): DAMVIQNPRYQVTQFGKPVTLSCSQTLNHNVMYWYQQKSSQAPKLLFHYYDKDFNNEADTPDNFQSRRPNTSFCFLDIRSPGLGDTAMYLCATSRSSGNTGELFFGEGSRLTVL.

Concerning this clonotype: It may be a read error: a sequence one base away is much more abundant. This sequence joins TRBV7-9 and TRBJ1-3; 7 nucleotides match TRBD1. After removal of 5 bases from V and 4 bases from J, the junction contained 2 bases not matched to a gene. CDR3 length: 13 residues. Germline V gene lookup returns CDR1 SEHNR and CDR2 FQNEAQ (reference sequence). CDR3 bases: TGTGCCAGCAGCCCGGACAGGGGAAACACCATATATTTT. This sequence encodes CASSPDRGNTIYF.

The chain recombines TRBV7-9 with TRBJ1-1; possible D gene TRBD1, 6 bases. CDR3 length: 18 residues. Per the germline V gene, CDR1 is SEHNR and CDR2 is FQNEAQ (reference sequence). Deletions cut 4 bases from V and 0 bases from J, with 21 bases between. In DNA, the CDR3 is TGTGCCAGCAGCTCCCGGGCCCGGGACACTTTTTTGAACACTGAAGCTTTCTTT. Translation gives CASSSRARDTFLNTEAFF.

This chain joins TRBV18 and TRBJ2-4; D unclear. The CDR3 runs 12 residues. V lost 6 bases, J lost 7 bases, and 10 bases lay in between. From germline, CDR1 is KGHSH and CDR2 LQKENI. CDR3 residues: CASSPPENIQYF. The CDR3 coding sequence is TGTGCCAGCTCCCCGCCGGAGAACATTCAGTACTTC.

This rearrangement joins TRBV6-2 or TRBV6-3 to TRBJ1-5; 7 nucleotides align to TRBD1. CDR3 length: 17 amino acids. Germline V gene lookup returns CDR1 MNHEY and CDR2 SVGEGT. Trimming removed 2 bases from V and 2 bases from J; junction bases left unmatched: 9. This chain's CDR3 is CASSYEQGINGNQPQHF. Here the CDR3 DNA reads TGTGCCAGCAGTTACGAACAGGGGATAAATGGCAATCAGCCCCAGCATTTT.

This clonotype has only a few counts. V gene TRBV12-3 or TRBV12-4 combines with J gene TRBJ1-2; D gene uncertain. V lost 5 bases and J 8 bases, leaving 12 bases between the germline ends. The CDR3 has 12 residues. CDR3 in DNA: TGTGCCAGCAGTAAAGACCTGGGGGGCTACACCTTC. Its translation is CASSKDLGGYTF.

This clonotype occurred many times. The J gene is TRBJ1-2, the V gene TRBV7-2; 9 bases agree with TRBD1. Losses at the gene ends were 6 bases for V and 8 bases for J; bases not matched to a gene: 7. There are 13 residues in the CDR3. Germline CDR1 SGHTA, CDR2 FQGNSA. Here the CDR3 reads CASRVAGTGGYTF. The CDR3 bases are TGTGCCAGCAGAGTGGCCGGGACAGGGGGCTACACCTTC.